This TCR beta chain is from a study of blood T cell repertoires in COVID-19 (TCRdb year 2020). Describing the broader study: The collaborator samples originated in the United States, Italy and Spain and spanned the acute and convalescent phases of COVID-19. The material from the prospective study consisted of cDNA or gDNA derived from T cells, B-cell-depleted T cells, or PBMCs. Subjects who had been exposed to COVID-19, were actively infected with it, or had recovered from it provided the deeply sampled blood TCRbeta repertoires that made up the dataset. A freely available public database, intended as a resource for researchers studying the immune response to SARS-CoV-2, is where the repertoires were released. Samples came from the ongoing ImmuneRACE study (first 160 participants) plus 1,254 subjects from 6 global collaborators. Sample metadata almost always included a de-identified subject ID, COVID-19 status, age in years and sex. Where HLA class I and class II types were available, the types were taken from metadata supplied by the sample provider, not from assay-based typing.

CDR1 and CDR2, per the germline V gene, are SGHAT and FQNNGV. Deletion took 5 bases off V and 3 bases off J, with a span of 15 bases between the germline ends. The CDR3 spans 15 residues, from the cysteine through the phenylalanine. Just CDR3 DNA is preserved here, 45 bases in frame from base 1. A second Seattle source provided samples from volunteer blood donors who had recovered from COVID-19. Each collaborating institution followed its own protocols to collect whole blood in K2EDTA tubes. For TCRbeta analysis, collaborator samples were shipped as frozen whole blood, as isolated PBMCs, or as DNA extracted from either sample type. This clone came up once. Its binding antigen is unknown. Per-base qualities were not stored, and no clone one base away is much larger. TCRbeta CDR3 regions were amplified from genomic DNA using the immunoSEQ Assay, a bias-controlled multiplex PCR. From the authors' description of their analysis: Within the assay, amplification of reference gene primers was used to estimate how many nucleated cells each sample contained. To quantify the absolute abundance of each unique TCRbeta CDR3 rearrangement, sequence reads were collapsed and filtered. Productive Simpson clonality was computed per sample as the square root of Simpson's diversity index over productive rearrangements. In TCRdb, the immuneACCESS table is reduced to in-frame sequences with V and J assigned. These tables do not hold every clone; where another copy was compared, an unresolved V gene accounts for under half, and the others remain unexplained. The V and J calls and clone size were taken over from that table, and D and trimming were inferred from the DNA. The sample data list 200,000 to 250,000 clones, and around 90% of these were observed just once. More than 5.5% of the sample goes to the ten largest clones.

Results the study describes overall, beyond this receptor: How much clinical and demographic metadata was included differed by source and by participant, and the metadata was provided uncurated.

This sequence originates from a man in his fifties or sixties who had recovered from COVID-19. The sample taken for sequencing was peripheral blood. The sequence links TRBV11-2 to TRBJ2-3; a tentative D match to TRBD1 spans 6 bases. The CDR3 corresponds to CASSPSRGRTDTQYF. The nucleotides read TGTGCCAGCAGCCCCAGCAGGGGTCGGACAGATACGCAGTATTTT.